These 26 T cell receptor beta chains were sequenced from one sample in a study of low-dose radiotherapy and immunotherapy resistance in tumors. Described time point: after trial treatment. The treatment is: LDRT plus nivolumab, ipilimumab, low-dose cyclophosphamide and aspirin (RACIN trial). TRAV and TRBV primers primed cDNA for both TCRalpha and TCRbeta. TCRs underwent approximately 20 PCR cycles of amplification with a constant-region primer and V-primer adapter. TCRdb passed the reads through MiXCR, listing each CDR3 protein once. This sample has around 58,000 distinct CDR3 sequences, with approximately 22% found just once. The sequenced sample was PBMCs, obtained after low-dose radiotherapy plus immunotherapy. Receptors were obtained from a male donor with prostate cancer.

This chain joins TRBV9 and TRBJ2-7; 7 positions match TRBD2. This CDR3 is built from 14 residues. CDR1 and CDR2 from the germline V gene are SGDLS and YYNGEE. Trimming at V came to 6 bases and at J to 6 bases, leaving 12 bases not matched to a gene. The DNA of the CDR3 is TGTGCCAGCACCCGTAGTGCCGGGGAGGGCGAGCAGTACTTC. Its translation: CASTRSAGEGEQYF.

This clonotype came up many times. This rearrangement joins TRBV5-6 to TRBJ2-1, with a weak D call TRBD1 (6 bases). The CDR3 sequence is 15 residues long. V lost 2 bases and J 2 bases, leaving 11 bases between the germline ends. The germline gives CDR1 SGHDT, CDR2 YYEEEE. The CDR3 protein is CASSFLSGAYNEQFF. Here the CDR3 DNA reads TGTGCCAGCAGCTTTTTGTCAGGGGCCTACAATGAGCAGTTCTTC.

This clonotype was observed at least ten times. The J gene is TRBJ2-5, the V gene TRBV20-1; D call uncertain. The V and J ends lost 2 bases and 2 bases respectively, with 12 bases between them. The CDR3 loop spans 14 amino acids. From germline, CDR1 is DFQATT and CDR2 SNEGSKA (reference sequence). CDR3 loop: CSARNADQQETQYF. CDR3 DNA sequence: TGCAGTGCTAGAAATGCGGACCAACAAGAGACCCAGTACTTC.

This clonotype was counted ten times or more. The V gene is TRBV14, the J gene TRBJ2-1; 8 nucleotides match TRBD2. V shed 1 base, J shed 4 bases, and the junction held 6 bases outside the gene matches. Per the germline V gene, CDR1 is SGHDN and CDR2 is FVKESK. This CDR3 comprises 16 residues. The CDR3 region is CASSQVSREVYNEQFF. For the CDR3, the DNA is TGTGCCAGCAGCCAAGTCTCGCGGGAGGTATACAATGAGCAGTTCTTC.

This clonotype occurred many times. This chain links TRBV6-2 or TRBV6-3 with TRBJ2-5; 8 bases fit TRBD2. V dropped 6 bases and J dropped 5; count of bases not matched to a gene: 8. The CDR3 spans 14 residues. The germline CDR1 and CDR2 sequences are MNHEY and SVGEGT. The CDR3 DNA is TGTGCCAGCAGCCTTAGCGGGACCGGGGAGACCCAGTACTTC. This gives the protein CASSLSGTGETQYF.

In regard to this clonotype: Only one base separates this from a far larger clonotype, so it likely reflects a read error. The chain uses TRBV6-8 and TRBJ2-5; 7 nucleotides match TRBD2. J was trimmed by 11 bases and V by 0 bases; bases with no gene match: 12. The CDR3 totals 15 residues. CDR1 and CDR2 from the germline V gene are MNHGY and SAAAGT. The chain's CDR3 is CASSYSNSGDHEQYF. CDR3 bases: TGTGCCAGCAGTTACTCGAACAGCGGGGACCATGAGCAGTACTTC.

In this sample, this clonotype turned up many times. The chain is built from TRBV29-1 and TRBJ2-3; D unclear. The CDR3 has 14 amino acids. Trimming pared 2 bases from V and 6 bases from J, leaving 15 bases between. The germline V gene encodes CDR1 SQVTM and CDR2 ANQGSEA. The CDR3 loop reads CSVEPSTSIDTQYF. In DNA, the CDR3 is TGCAGCGTTGAACCCAGCACCTCAATCGATACGCAGTATTTT.

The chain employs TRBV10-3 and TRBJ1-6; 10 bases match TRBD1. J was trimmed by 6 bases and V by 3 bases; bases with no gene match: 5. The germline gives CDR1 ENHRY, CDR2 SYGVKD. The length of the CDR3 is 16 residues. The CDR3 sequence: CAISEPGQGRNSPLHF. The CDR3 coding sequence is TGTGCCATCAGTGAACCGGGACAGGGGCGTAATTCACCCCTCCACTTT.

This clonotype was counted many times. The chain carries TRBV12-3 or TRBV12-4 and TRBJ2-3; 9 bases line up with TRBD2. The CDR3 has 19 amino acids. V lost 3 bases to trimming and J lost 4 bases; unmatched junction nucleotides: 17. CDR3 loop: CASSFASGAGEPIPDTQYF. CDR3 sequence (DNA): TGTGCCAGCAGTTTCGCTAGCGGGGCAGGCGAGCCTATCCCAGATACGCAGTATTTT.

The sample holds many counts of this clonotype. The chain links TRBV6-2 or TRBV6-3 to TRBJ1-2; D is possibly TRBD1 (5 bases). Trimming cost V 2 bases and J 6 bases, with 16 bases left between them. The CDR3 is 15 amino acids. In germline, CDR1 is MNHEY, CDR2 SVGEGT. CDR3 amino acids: CASSYDFVGLDGYTF. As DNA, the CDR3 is TGTGCCAGCAGTTACGATTTTGTGGGGCTGGATGGCTACACCTTC.

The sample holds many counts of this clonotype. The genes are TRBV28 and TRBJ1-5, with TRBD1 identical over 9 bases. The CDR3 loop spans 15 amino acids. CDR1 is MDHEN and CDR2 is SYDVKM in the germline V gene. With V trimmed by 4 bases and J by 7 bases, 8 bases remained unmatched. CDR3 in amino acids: CASSSPGQGNQPQHF. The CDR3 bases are TGTGCCAGCAGTTCGCCTGGACAGGGGAACCAGCCCCAGCATTTT.

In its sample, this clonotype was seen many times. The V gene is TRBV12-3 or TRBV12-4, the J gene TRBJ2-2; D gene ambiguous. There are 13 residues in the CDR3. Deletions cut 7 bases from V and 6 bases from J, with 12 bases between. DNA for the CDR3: TGTGCCAGCATAGAGATAGGGCCCGGGGAGCTGTTTTTT. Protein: CASIEIGPGELFF.

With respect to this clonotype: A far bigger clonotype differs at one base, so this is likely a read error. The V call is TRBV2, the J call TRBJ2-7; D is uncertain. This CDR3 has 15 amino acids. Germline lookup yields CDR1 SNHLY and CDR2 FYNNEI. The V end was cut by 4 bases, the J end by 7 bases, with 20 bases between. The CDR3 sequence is CASSVRPTPYNEQYF. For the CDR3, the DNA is TGTGCCAGCAGTGTTCGTCCCACCCCCTACAATGAGCAGTACTTC.

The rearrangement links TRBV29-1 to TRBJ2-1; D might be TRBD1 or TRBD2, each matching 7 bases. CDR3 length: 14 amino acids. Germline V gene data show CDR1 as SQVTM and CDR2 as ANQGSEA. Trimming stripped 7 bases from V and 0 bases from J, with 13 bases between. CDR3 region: CSAQGGVSYNEQFF. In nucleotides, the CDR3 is TGCAGCGCCCAGGGGGGGGTCTCCTACAATGAGCAGTTCTTC.

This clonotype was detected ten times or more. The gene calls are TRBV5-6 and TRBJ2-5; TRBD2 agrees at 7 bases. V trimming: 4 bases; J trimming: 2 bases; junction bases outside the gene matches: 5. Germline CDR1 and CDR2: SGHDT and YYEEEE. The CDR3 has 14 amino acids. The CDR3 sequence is CASSAGTIQETQYF. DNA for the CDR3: TGTGCCAGCAGCGCCGGGACTATACAAGAGACCCAGTACTTC.

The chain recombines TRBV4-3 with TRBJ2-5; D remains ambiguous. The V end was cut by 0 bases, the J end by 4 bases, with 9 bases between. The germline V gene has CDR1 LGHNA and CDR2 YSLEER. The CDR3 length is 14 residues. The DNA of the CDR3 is TGCGCCAGCAGCCAAGATTGGGTGGTAGAGACCCAGTACTTC. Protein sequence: CASSQDWVVETQYF.

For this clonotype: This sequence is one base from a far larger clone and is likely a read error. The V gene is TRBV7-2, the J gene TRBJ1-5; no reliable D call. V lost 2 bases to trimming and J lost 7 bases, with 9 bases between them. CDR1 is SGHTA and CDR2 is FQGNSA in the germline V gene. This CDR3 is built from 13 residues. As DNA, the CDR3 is TGTGCCAGCAGCTTATGGAGGATCCAGCCCCAGCATTTT. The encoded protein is CASSLWRIQPQHF.

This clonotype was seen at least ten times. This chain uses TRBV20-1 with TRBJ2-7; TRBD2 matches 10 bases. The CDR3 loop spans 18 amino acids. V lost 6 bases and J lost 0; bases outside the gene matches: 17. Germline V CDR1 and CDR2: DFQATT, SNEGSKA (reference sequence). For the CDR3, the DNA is TGCAGTGCGCAACTCCCGGGACTAGCGCGTTTCAGCTCCTACGAGCAGTACTTC. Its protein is CSAQLPGLARFSSYEQYF.

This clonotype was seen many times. The CDR3 here is CASSVDLGRYNEQFF. CDR3 nucleotides: TGTGCCAGCAGCGTAGACCTGGGGCGTTACAATGAGCAGTTCTTC. The V call is TRBV9, the J call TRBJ2-1, with a possible D match to TRBD1 (5 bases). The CDR3 is 15 amino acids. Deletions cut 0 bases from V and 4 bases from J, with 11 bases between. The germline V gene has CDR1 SGDLS and CDR2 YYNGEE.

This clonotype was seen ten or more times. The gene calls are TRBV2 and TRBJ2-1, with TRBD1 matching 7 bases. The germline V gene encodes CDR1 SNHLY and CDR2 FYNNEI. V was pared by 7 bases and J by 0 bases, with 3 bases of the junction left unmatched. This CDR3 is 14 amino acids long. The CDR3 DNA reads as TGTGCCAGCACTCGACAGGGCTCCTACAATGAGCAGTTCTTC. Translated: CASTRQGSYNEQFF. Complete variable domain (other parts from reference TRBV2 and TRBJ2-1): EPEVTQTPSHQVTQMGQEVILRCVPISNHLYFYWYRQILGQKVEFLVSFYNNEISEKSEIFDDQFSVERPDGSNFTLKIRSTKLEDSAMYFCASTRQGSYNEQFFGPGTRLTVL.

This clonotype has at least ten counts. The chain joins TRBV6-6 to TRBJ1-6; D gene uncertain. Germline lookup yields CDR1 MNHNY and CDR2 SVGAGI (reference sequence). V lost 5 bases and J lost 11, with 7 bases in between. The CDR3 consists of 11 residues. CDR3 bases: TGTGCCAGCAGTGCGATGGCACCCCTCCACTTT. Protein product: CASSAMAPLHF.

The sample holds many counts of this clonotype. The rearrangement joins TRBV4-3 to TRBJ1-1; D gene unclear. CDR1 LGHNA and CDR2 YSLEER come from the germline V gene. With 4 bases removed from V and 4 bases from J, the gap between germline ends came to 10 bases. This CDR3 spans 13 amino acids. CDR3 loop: CASSPGRSTEAFF. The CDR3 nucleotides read TGCGCCAGCAGCCCTGGTCGGAGCACTGAAGCTTTCTTT.

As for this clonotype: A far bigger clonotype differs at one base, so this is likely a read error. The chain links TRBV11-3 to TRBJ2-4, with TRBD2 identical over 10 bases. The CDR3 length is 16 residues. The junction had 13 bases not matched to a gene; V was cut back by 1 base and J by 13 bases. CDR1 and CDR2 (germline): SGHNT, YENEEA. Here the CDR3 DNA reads TGTGCCAGCAGCTTAGGTTCTAGCGGGGGCTACAATGAGCAGTACTTC. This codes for CASSLGSSGGYNEQYF.

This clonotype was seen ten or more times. The CDR3 nucleotides are TGCGCCAGCACCCCCCGTGCAGCCTACGAGCAGTACTTC. The encoded protein is CASTPRAAYEQYF. The V gene is TRBV10-2, the J gene TRBJ2-7; D gene uncertain. The CDR3 runs to 13 residues. Germline V lookup: CDR1 WSHSY, CDR2 SAAADI. V gave up 7 bases and J gave up 2 bases, with 12 bases separating them.

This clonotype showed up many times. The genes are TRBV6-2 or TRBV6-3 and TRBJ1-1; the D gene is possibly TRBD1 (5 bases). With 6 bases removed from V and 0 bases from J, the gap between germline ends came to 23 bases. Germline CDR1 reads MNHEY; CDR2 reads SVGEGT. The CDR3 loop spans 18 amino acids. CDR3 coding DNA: TGTGCCAGCAGCCCAATAACCCGACAGAACAAAATGAACACTGAAGCTTTCTTT. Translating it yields CASSPITRQNKMNTEAFF.

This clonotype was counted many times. In DNA, the CDR3 is TGTGCCAGCAGTTCATCCGGGACACAGTCCTACGAGCAGTACTTC. It translates to CASSSSGTQSYEQYF. The V call is TRBV6-2 or TRBV6-3, the J call TRBJ2-7; D is perhaps TRBD1 (6 bases). Germline V CDR1 and CDR2: MNHEY, SVGEGT. V was shortened by 4 bases and J by 1 base, with 14 bases between the two germline ends. The CDR3 length is 15 residues.